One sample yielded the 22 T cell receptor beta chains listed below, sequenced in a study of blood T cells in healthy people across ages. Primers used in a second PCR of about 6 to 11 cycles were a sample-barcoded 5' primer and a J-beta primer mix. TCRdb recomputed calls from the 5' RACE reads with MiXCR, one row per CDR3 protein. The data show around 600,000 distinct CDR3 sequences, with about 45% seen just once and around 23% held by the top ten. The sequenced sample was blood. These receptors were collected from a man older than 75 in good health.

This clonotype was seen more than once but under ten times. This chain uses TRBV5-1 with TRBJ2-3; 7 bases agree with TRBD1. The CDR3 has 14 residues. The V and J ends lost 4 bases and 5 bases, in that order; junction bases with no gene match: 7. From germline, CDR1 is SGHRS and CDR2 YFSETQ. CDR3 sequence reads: CASSRTDRRDTQYF. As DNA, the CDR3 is TGCGCCAGCAGCCGAACGGACAGGAGAGATACGCAGTATTTT.

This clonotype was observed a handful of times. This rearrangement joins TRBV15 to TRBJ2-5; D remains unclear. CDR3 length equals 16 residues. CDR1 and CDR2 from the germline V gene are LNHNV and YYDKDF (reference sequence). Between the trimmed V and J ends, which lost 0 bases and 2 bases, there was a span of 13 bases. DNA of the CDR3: TGTGCCACCAGCAGAGATCTACAGCCAGAACAAGAGACCCAGTACTTC. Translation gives CATSRDLQPEQETQYF.

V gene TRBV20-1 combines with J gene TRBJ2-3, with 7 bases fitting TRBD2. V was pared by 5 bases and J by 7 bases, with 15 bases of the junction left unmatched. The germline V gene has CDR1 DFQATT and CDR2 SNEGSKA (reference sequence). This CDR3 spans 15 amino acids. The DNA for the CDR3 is TGCAGTGCTCCATTCGGGGGGAATACGGACAATACGCAGTATTTT. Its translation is CSAPFGGNTDNTQYF.

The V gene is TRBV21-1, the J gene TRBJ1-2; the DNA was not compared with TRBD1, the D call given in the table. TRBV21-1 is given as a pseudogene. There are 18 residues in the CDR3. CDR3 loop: CASIGFGGRQGGNYGYTF. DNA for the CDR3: TGTGCCAGCATAGGCTTTGGGGGTCGACAGGGGGGGAACTATGGCTACACCTTC.

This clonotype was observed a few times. The DNA of the CDR3 is TGTGCCAGCAGCTTAGGTTTTGGGGGCACTGAAGCTTTCTTT. It translates to CASSLGFGGTEAFF. This chain joins TRBV13 and TRBJ1-1; D is perhaps TRBD1 (5 bases). The CDR3 is made up of 14 amino acids. V lost 0 bases, J lost 4 bases, and 9 bases lay in between. The germline gives CDR1 PRHDT, CDR2 FYEKMQ (reference sequence).

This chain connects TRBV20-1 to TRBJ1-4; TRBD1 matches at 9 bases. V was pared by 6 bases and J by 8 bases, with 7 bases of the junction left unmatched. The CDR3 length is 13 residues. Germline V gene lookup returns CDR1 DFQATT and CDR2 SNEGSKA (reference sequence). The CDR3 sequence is CSAKDRGQEKLFF. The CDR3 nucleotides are TGCAGTGCAAAGGACAGGGGACAGGAAAAACTGTTTTTT.

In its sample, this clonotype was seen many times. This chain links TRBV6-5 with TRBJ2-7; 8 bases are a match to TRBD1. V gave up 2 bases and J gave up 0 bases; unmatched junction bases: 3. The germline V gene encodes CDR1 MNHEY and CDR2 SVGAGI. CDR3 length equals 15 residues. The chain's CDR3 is CASSYRGQDSYEQYF. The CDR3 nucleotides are TGTGCCAGCAGTTACCGGGGACAGGACTCCTACGAGCAGTACTTC.

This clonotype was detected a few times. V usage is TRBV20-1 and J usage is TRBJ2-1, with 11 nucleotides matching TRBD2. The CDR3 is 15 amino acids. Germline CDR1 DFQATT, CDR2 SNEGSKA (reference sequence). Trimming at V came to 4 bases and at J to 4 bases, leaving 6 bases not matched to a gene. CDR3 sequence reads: CSATTGTSGYNEQFF. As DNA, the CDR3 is TGCAGTGCTACCACTGGGACTAGCGGATACAATGAGCAGTTCTTC.

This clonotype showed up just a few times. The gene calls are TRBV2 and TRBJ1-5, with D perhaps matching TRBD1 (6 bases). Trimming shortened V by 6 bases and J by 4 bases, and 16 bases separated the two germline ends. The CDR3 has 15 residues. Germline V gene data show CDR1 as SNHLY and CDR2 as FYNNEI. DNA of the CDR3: TGTGCCAGCAGCGTTACAGGGCGGGAAAATCAGCCCCAGCATTTT. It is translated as CASSVTGRENQPQHF.

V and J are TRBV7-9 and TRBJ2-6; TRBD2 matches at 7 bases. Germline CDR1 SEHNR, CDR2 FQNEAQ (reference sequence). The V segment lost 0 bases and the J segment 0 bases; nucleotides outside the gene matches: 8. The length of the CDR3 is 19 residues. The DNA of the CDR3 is TGTGCCAGCAGCTTAGCGGTTAGCGGGCTAACCTCTGGGGCCAACGTCCTGACTTTC. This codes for CASSLAVSGLTSGANVLTF. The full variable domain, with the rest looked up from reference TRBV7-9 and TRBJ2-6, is DTGVSQNPRHKITKRGQNVTFRCDPISEHNRLYWYRQTLGQGPEFLTYFQNEAQLEKSRLLSDRFSAERPKGSFSTLEIQRTEQGDSAMYLCASSLAVSGLTSGANVLTFGAGSRLTVL.

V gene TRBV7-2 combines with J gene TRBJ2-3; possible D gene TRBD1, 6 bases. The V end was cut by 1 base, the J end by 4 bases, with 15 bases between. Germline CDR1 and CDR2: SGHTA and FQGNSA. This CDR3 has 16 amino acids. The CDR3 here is CASSLVGGRAPDTQYF. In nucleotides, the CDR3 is TGTGCCAGCAGCTTAGTTGGGGGCAGGGCCCCAGATACGCAGTATTTT.

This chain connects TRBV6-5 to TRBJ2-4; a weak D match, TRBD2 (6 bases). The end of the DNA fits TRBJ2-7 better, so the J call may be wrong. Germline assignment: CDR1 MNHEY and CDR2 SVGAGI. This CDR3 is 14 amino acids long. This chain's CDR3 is CASSDRREANEQYF. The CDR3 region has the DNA TGTGCCAGCAGTGACCGCAGGGAGGCCAACGAGCAGTACTTC.

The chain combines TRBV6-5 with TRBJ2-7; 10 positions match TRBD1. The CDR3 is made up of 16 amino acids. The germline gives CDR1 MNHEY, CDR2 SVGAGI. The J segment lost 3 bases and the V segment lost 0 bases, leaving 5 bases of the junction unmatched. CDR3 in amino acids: CASSYSDRGQIYEQYF. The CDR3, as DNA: TGTGCCAGCAGTTACTCCGACAGGGGGCAGATCTACGAGCAGTACTTC.

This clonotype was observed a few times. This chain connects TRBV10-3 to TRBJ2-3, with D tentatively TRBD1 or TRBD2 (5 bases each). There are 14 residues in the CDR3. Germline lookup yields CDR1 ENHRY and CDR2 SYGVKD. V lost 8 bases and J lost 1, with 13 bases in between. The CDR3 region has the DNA TGTGCCATCGGCGAGGGGTTACGCACAGATACGCAGTATTTT. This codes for CAIGEGLRTDTQYF.

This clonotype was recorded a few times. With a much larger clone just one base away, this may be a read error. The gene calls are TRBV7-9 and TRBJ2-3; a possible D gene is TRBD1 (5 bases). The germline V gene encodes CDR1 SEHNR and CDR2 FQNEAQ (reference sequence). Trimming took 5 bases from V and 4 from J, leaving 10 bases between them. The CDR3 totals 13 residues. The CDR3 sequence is CASSPKGPDTQYF. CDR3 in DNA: TGTGCCAGCAGCCCCAAGGGGCCAGATACGCAGTATTTT.

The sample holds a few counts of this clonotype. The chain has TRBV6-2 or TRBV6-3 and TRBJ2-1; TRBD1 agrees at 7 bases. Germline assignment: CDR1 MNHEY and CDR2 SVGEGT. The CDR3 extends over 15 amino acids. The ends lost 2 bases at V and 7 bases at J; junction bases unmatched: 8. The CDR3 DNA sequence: TGTGCCAGCAGTTACCTATGGACAGGAGAGAATGAGCAGTTCTTC. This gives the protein CASSYLWTGENEQFF.

CDR3 nucleotides: TGTGCCAGCAGCCAAGACACGAGCTCCTACAATGAGCAGTTCTTC. Encoded protein: CASSQDTSSYNEQFF. The chain is built from TRBV3-1 and TRBJ2-1; D gene uncertain. Germline lookup yields CDR1 LGHDT and CDR2 YNNKEL (reference sequence). The CDR3 is 15 amino acids. Trimming took off 0 bases at V and 0 bases at J, with 6 bases between the two ends.

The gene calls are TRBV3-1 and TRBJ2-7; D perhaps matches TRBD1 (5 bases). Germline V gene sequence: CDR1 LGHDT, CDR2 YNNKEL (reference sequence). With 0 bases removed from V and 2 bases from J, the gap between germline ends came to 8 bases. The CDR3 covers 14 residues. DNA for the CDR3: TGTGCCAGCAGCCAAGATTGGACAACCTACGAGCAGTACTTC. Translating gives CASSQDWTTYEQYF.

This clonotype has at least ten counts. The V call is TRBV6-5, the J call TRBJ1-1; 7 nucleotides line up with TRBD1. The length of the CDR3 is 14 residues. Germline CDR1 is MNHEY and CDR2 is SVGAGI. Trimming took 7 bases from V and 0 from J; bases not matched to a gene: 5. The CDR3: CASIKGGMNTEAFF. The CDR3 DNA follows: TGTGCCAGCATTAAAGGGGGCATGAACACTGAAGCTTTCTTT.

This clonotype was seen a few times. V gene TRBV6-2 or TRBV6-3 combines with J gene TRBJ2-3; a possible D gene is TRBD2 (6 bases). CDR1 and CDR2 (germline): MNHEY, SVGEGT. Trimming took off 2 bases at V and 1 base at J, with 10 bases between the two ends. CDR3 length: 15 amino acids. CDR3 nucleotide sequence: TGTGCCAGCAGTTACGACGGGGGAGGCACAGATACGCAGTATTTT. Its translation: CASSYDGGGTDTQYF.

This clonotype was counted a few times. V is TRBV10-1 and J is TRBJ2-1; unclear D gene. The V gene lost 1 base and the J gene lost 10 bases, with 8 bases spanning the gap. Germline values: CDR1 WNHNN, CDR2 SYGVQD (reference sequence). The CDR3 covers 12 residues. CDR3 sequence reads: CASSELYGEQFF. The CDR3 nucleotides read TGCGCCAGCAGTGAGTTGTATGGCGAGCAGTTCTTC.

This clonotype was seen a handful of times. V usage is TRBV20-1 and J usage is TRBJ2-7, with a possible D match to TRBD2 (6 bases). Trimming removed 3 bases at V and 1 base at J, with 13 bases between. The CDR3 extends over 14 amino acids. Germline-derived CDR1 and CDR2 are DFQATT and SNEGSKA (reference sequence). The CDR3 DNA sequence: TGCAGTGCTAGCGCGGGGACCGGATCCTACGAGCAGTACTTC. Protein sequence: CSASAGTGSYEQYF.